This T cell receptor beta chain was sequenced during a study of T cell responses to AZD1222 COVID-19 vaccine (dated by TCRdb to 2020 to 2023). Background for the entire study: AZD1222 recipients whose second dose came at about 4 weeks and those whose second dose came at about 12 weeks were combined into one group, since spike-specific TCR depth and breadth did not differ between the two schedules. A total of 230 to 250 trial participants underwent TCR sequencing, of whom about 210 received two doses of AZD1222 and 26 received two doses of the MenACWY control vaccine. Trial participants were enrolled into age subgroups of 18-55, 56-69 and 70-plus years, which contained 148, 28 and 57 TCR-sequenced participants, respectively.

A word on this clone: Its binding antigen is unknown. No qualities accompany the bases; no much larger clone lies one base away.

CDR1 and CDR2 were assigned from the germline V gene as ENHRY and SYGVKD. The CDR3 covers 14 residues, taking in both the cysteine and the phenylalanine. The sequence is cut down to CDR3 DNA, 42 bases in frame from base 1. Trimming costs V 8 bases and J 4 bases, and their ends lie 18 bases apart. Per the publication, the time point label means: baseline before first vaccination. Vaccinee samples were obtained from the UK trials COV001 and COV002, which included a single-blind randomized controlled phase 2/3 trial of AZD1222 (ChAdOx1 nCoV-19) in healthy adults. Trial participant PBMC samples were collected at day 0 and day 28 after the second dose for TCRbeta chain sequencing. The CDR3 regions of human TCRbeta chains were analyzed by immunosequencing. On the study's bioinformatics: TCRs in the repertoires were compared against a reference library of SARS-CoV-2-specific TCRs that had been generated with the MIRA antigen-specificity platform. Breadth was defined as the fraction of unique TCRs that were SARS-CoV-2-associated. Depth was defined as the fraction of total T cells that were SARS-CoV-2-associated. Using the MIRA data, every spike-specific TCR was mapped to the spike region that the TCR reacted to and assigned to either a CD4 or a CD8 class. Log10-transformed breadth and depth values were compared by one-way ANOVA with Sidak's multiple comparisons tests. TCRdb took over this immuneACCESS table, retaining in-frame rearrangements with V and J assigned. Such tables are incomplete; in checked studies, under half of the missing clones stem from an unresolved V gene, and the remainder is unexplained. D and trimming come from the DNA, and the V and J calls and clone size come from that table. For this sample the table gives roughly 82,000 clones, of which about 85% were detected only once. In total, the top ten clones hold about an eighth of the sample.

The full study reports these points: The whole spike protein was spanned by vaccine-associated CD4 TCRs, and dominant responses were seen in regions 160-218 and 743-854. Participants were mostly white British, with more females than males. The authors suggested clonal diversity may have been underestimated. Only 5 to 7 AZD1222 recipients were SARS-CoV-2 seropositive at baseline, limiting conclusions about previously exposed vaccinees. A significant rise in spike-specific TCR breadth and depth was observed after two AZD1222 doses relative to day 0 and relative to MenACWY recipients. The 56-69-year group was small, and its depth increase did not reach significance, likely because of low power. Epitopes outside the regions mutated in the B.1.351 and B.1.1.7 variants were reportedly recognized by nearly half of the unique spike-specific TCRs. No day 14 peak-response samples were available, so repertoires were characterized only after the peak T cell response.

This TCR derives from an adult in good health. The sequence joins TRBV10-3 to TRBJ2-7; the D gene cannot be resolved beyond TRBD1 or TRBD2, each matching 6 bases. The sample here was peripheral blood, taken on day 0 of AZD1222 vaccination. In nucleotide form, the sequence is TGTGCCATCGGGGGGCAGGGGCAAGGGTACGAGCAGTACTTC. This sequence encodes CAIGGQGQGYEQYF.